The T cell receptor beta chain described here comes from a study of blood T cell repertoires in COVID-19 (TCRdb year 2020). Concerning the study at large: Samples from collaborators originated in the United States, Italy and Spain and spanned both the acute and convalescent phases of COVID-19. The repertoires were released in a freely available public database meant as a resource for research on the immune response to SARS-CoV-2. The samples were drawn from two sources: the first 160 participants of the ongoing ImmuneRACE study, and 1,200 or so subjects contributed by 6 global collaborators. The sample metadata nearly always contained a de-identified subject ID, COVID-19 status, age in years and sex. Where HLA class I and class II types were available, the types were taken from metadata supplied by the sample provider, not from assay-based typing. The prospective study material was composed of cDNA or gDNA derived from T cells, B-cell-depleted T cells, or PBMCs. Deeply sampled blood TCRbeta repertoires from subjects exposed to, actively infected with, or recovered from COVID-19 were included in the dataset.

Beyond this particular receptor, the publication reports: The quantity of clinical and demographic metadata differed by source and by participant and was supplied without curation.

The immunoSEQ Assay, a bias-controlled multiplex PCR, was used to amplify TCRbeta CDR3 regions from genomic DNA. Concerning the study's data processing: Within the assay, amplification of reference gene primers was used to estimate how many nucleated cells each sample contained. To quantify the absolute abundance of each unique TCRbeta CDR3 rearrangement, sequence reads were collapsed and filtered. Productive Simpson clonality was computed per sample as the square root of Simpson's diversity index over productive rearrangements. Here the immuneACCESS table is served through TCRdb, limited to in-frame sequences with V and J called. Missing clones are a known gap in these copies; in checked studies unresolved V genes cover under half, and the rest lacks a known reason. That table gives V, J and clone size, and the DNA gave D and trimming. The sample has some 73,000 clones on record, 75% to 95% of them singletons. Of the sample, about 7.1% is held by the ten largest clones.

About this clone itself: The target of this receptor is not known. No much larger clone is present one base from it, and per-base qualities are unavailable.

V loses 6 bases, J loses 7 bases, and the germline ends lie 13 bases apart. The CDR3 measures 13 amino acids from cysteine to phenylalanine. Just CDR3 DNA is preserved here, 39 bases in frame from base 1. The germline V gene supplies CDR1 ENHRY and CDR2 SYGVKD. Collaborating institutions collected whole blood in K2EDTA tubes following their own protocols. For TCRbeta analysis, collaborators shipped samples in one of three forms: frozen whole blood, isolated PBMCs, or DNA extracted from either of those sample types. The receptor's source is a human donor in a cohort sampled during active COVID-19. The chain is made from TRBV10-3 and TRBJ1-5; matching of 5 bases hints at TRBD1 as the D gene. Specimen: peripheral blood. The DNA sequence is TGTGCCATCAGGAAGGGGAGGGAGCAGCCCCAGCATTTT. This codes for CAIRKGREQPQHF.